In its sample, the clone carrying this TCR beta chain was seen a few times. This specimen comes from a study of beta chain features in type 1 diabetes. Expressed TCRB transcripts were sequenced, since all the RNA that had been isolated was reverse transcribed. The data were produced by immunoSEQ multiplex PCR, yet TCRdb's version contains in-frame clones alone and is incomplete. The repertoire includes 110,000 to 150,000 clones, roughly 10% of them detected once, and approximately 0.65% sits in the top ten. The V end was cut by 2 bases, the J end by 7 bases, with 7 bases between. CDR1 is SGHDT, CDR2 YYEEEE, per germline. The CDR3 has 12 residues.

Source material: central memory CD4+ T cells from blood. The TCR was taken from a woman aged 40 to 50 in good health. The chain uses TRBV5-6 and TRBJ1-5; no reliable D call. This CDR3 is CASSFSGQPQHF. The CDR3 DNA reads TGTGCCAGCAGCTTCTCCGGGCAGCCCCAGCATTTT.